By proportion, the clone carrying this T cell receptor beta chain is medium-sized. TCRdb analysed the PCR reads with MiXCR anew, one entry per CDR3 protein. Of around 20,000 distinct CDR3 sequences listed, about 43% are singletons. Localized lung adenocarcinoma, a non-small cell lung cancer, affected the donors. The sample comes from a study of CD4 and CD8 cells across lung adenocarcinoma regions. The V and J ends lost 3 bases and 5 bases respectively, with 2 bases between them. Germline CDR1 and CDR2: MNHEY and SMNVEV (reference sequence). The CDR3 consists of 11 residues. V and J are TRBV27 and TRBJ1-5; D is unresolved. Sequencing input: CD4+ T cells from the margin of a lung tumor. The sequence was collected from a male donor with lung adenocarcinoma. The CD4 and CD8 labels of this study may be unreliable. The CDR3: CASSFHQPQHF. In nucleotides, the CDR3 is TGTGCCAGCAGTTTTCATCAGCCCCAGCATTTT.